This TCR beta chain was retrieved from a study of radiotherapy plus CTLA-4 blockade in lung cancer. About the study: There were objective responses in roughly a sixth of patients, and 30% to 35% had disease control.

Whole-study findings and limits: Subsequent to radiotherapy plus ipilimumab, tumor-derived TCR clones underwent expansion in blood. Alongside interferon-beta, early blood T cell clone dynamics were reportedly the best predictor of response.

The CDR3 totals 13 residues. V lost 4 bases and J 3 bases, leaving 9 bases between the germline ends. The germline V gene has CDR1 SGHTA and CDR2 FQGNSA. Assay: immunoSEQ multiplex PCR; the TCRdb copy retains only in-frame clones and omits some. Among 60,000 to 75,000 clones listed, 70% to 80% were seen once. Concerning this clone: The target antigen is unknown.

Sequences were derived from peripheral blood, sampled from a patient treated with radiotherapy plus ipilimumab. The rearrangement uses TRBV7-2 and TRBJ2-5, with D unresolved. The sequence came from a human donor with non-small cell lung cancer whose response to radiotherapy plus ipilimumab could not be evaluated. Some clones in this sample may be carry-over from other donors' samples. As DNA, the CDR3 is TGTGCCAGCAGCTGGCATCGGGAAGAGACCCAGTACTTC. It is translated as CASSWHREETQYF.